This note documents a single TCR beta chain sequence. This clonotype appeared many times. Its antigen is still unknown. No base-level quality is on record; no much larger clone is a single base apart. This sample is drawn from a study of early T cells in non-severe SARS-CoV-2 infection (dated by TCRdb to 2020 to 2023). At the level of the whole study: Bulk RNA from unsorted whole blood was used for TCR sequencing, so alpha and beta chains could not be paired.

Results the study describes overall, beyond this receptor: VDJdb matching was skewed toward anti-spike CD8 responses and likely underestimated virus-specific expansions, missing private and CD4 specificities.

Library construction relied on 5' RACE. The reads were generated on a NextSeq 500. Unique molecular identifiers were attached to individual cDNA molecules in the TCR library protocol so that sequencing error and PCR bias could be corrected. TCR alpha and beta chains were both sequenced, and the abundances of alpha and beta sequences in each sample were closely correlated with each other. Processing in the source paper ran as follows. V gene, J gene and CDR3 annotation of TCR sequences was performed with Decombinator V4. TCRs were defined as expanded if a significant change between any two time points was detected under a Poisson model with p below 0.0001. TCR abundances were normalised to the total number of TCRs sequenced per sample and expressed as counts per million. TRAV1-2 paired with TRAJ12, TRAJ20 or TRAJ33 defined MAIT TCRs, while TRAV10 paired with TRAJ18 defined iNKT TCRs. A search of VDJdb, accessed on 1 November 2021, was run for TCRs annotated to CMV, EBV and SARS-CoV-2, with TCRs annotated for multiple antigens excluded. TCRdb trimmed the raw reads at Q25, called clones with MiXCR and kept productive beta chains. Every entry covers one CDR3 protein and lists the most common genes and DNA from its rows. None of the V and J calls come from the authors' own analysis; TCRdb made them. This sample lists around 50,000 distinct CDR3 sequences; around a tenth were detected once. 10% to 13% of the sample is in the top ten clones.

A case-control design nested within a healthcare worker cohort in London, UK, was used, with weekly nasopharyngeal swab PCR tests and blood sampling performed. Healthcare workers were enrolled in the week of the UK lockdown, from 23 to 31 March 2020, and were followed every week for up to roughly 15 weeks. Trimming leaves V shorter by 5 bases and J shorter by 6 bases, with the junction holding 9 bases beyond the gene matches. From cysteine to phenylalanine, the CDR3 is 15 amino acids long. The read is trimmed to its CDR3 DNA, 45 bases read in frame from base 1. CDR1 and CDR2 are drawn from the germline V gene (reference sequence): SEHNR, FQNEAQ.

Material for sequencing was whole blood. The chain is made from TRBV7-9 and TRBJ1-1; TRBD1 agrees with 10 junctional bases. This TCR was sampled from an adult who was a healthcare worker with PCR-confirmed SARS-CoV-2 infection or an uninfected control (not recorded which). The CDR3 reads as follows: CASSPETGGVAEAFF. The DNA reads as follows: TGTGCCAGCAGCCCAGAGACAGGGGGCGTCGCTGAAGCTTTCTTT. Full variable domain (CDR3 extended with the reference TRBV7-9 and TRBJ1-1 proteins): DTGVSQNPRHKITKRGQNVTFRCDPISEHNRLYWYRQTLGQGPEFLTYFQNEAQLEKSRLLSDRFSAERPKGSFSTLEIQRTEQGDSAMYLCASSPETGGVAEAFFGQGTRLTVV.